This T cell receptor beta chain came from a study of T cell responses to AZD1222 COVID-19 vaccine. Findings and limits, study-wide: White British people made up most donors, females outnumbered males, and clonal diversity was possibly underestimated. After the peak T cell response, and only then, were repertoires sampled. In the spike-specific TCR repertoire, nearly half reportedly target unmutated variant regions.

Data came from immunoSEQ multiplex PCR; TCRdb stores just in-frame clones and leaves some out. The top ten hold around 6.1% of the sample, which has 95,000 to 150,000 clones, 88% seen once. As to this clone: Its antigen is as yet unknown.

This CDR3 spans 14 amino acids. CDR1 is LNHDA and CDR2 is SQIVND in the germline V gene (reference sequence). V lost 6 bases and J lost 7; bases outside the gene matches: 7. This chain joins TRBV19 and TRBJ1-5; 9 bases agree with TRBD1. The sample in question was peripheral blood, obtained on day 0 of AZD1222 vaccination. The TCR originated in an adult in good health. The CDR3 DNA reads TGTGCCAGTAGGGGACAGGGATCAGTACAGCCCCAGCATTTT. Its protein product is CASRGQGSVQPQHF.